The 20 T cell receptor beta chains below come from one sample, sequenced in a study of T-cell memory formation after mild COVID-19. MiXCR, applied by TCRdb to the 5' RACE reads, yields one record per CDR3 protein. The profile shows about 310,000 distinct CDR3 sequences, less than 20% of them singletons. Sample: PBMCs or a T cell subset sorted from them (not recorded which). Receptors originate from a man younger than 35 who had mild COVID-19 (a few samples of this study predate the infection). Cell type and time point are not known.

The chain couples TRBV6-1 to TRBJ2-7; the D call may be TRBD1 or TRBD2 (5 bases each). There are 12 residues in the CDR3. Germline V lookup: CDR1 MNHNS, CDR2 SASEGT. V lost 6 bases to trimming and J lost 7 bases, with 13 bases between them. CDR3 bases: TGTGCCAGCAGGTGGGGACCCTCAGAGCAGTACTTC. Translated: CASRWGPSEQYF.

This clonotype was recorded many times. In DNA form, the CDR3 reads TGCAGTGCTAGAGACCCCCTAGCGGGGTTTGGCGAGCAGTACTTC. It specifies CSARDPLAGFGEQYF. The J gene is TRBJ2-7, the V gene TRBV20-1; 9 nucleotides match TRBD2. The J segment lost 6 bases and the V segment lost 0 bases, leaving 9 bases of the junction unmatched. CDR3 length equals 15 residues. CDR1 is DFQATT, CDR2 SNEGSKA, per germline (reference sequence).

The chain joins TRBV6-2 or TRBV6-3 to TRBJ2-1, with 9 positions matching TRBD1. CDR3 length: 15 amino acids. V trimming: 3 bases; J trimming: 10 bases; junction bases outside the gene matches: 10. The V gene's germline CDR1 is MNHEY and CDR2 SVGEGT. The CDR3 nucleotides are TGTGCCAGCAGTTATTTCGCCCGGGACAGGGACGAGCAGTTCTTC. The encoded protein is CASSYFARDRDEQFF.

The chain uses TRBV12-3 or TRBV12-4 and TRBJ2-1, with 7 nucleotides matching TRBD1. The CDR3 is 17 amino acids. V dropped 0 bases and J dropped 0; count of bases not matched to a gene: 5. CDR3 amino acids: CASSLARDSNSYNEQFF. In DNA, the CDR3 is TGTGCCAGCAGTTTAGCCAGGGACAGTAACTCCTACAATGAGCAGTTCTTC.

This sequence joins TRBV4-3 and TRBJ2-1, with unresolved D. The CDR3 sequence is 13 residues long. The V end lost 4 bases, the J end lost 10 bases, and 14 bases lay between the germline ends. The germline V gene encodes CDR1 LGHNA and CDR2 YSLEER. In DNA, the CDR3 is TGCGCCAGCAGCCCTCTTCTAGGGTTCGAGCAGTTCTTC. It encodes CASSPLLGFEQFF.

The chain uses TRBV7-9 and TRBJ1-5, with no clear D. V lost 5 bases and J 2 bases, leaving 10 bases between the germline ends. The CDR3 contains 14 residues. Germline CDR1 and CDR2: SEHNR and FQNEAQ (reference sequence). CDR3 region: CASSLSDGNQPQHF. The CDR3 DNA sequence: TGTGCCAGCAGCCTATCGGACGGCAATCAGCCCCAGCATTTT.

This chain uses TRBV14 with TRBJ2-3; D may correspond to TRBD1 or TRBD2 (6 bases each). The CDR3 is made up of 18 amino acids. Germline CDR1 reads SGHDN; CDR2 reads FVKESK. Trimming shortened V by 4 bases and J by 3 bases, and 23 bases separated the two germline ends. The CDR3 nucleotides are TGTGCCAGCAGCCCCAGAAGAGGGGGGCCCCTTGGTACAGATACGCAGTATTTT. This codes for CASSPRRGGPLGTDTQYF.

In its sample, this clonotype was seen many times. This chain joins TRBV4-3 and TRBJ2-1; D assignment may be TRBD1 or TRBD2 (5 bases each). V lost 0 bases and J 4 bases, leaving 19 bases between the germline ends. The CDR3 length is 18 residues. From germline, CDR1 is LGHNA and CDR2 YSLEER. The CDR3 DNA reads as TGCGCCAGCAGCCAAGACGCTCTGGGAGCGGACACGTACAATGAGCAGTTCTTC. It translates to CASSQDALGADTYNEQFF.

This sequence joins TRBV7-2 and TRBJ2-3, with 7 bases fitting TRBD1. There are 14 residues in the CDR3. Germline-derived CDR1 and CDR2 are SGHTA and FQGNSA. V lost 3 bases and J lost 4; bases outside the gene matches: 4. The CDR3 DNA sequence: TGTGCCAGCAGCTTCCAACAGGGGTCAGATACGCAGTATTTT. Protein product: CASSFQQGSDTQYF.

The chain recombines TRBV20-1 with TRBJ2-1, with TRBD2 matching over 13 bases. Germline V gene sequence: CDR1 DFQATT, CDR2 SNEGSKA (reference sequence). V gave up 0 bases and J gave up 9 bases; unmatched junction bases: 5. The CDR3 sequence is 15 residues long. The CDR3 region has the DNA TGCAGTGCTAGAGACACTAGCGGGGGGGCCAGTGAGCAGTTCTTC. Its translation: CSARDTSGGASEQFF.

This clonotype was detected only a few times. The chain recombines TRBV5-1 with TRBJ1-1; D ambiguous. From germline, CDR1 is SGHRS and CDR2 YFSETQ. V lost 5 bases, J lost 3 bases, and 14 bases lay in between. This CDR3 is 14 amino acids long. This CDR3 reads CASSSIAADTEAFF. CDR3 DNA sequence: TGCGCCAGCAGTTCTATTGCCGCGGACACTGAAGCTTTCTTT.

This rearrangement joins TRBV4-3 to TRBJ1-2; D ambiguous. The CDR3 extends over 14 amino acids. CDR1 and CDR2 (germline): LGHNA, YSLEER. V was pared by 0 bases and J by 0 bases, with 5 bases between. This CDR3 is CASSQDWANYGYTF. DNA of the CDR3: TGCGCCAGCAGCCAAGATTGGGCTAACTATGGCTACACCTTC.

This clonotype was observed a handful of times. This chain links TRBV6-5 with TRBJ1-1, with D unresolved. Germline CDR1 reads MNHEY; CDR2 reads SVGAGI. This CDR3 spans 13 amino acids. V was shortened by 1 base and J by 3 bases, with 6 bases between the two germline ends. CDR3 loop: CASSYWRDTEAFF. CDR3 sequence (DNA): TGTGCCAGCAGTTACTGGAGGGACACTGAAGCTTTCTTT.

The V gene is TRBV5-8, the J gene TRBJ1-5; 7 nucleotides match TRBD1. Per germline, CDR1 SGHTS and CDR2 YDEGEE. V was pared by 4 bases and J by 6 bases, with 13 bases of the junction left unmatched. The CDR3 contains 16 residues. The CDR3 DNA reads as TGTGCCAGCAGCACCCCTGAGACAGGGAGGGGTCAGCCCCAGCATTTT. Residues: CASSTPETGRGQPQHF.

The count of this clonotype is one. The chain is built from TRBV10-3 and TRBJ1-4; D gene uncertain. This CDR3 spans 15 amino acids. V gave up 7 bases and J gave up 0 bases, with 12 bases separating them. CDR1 ENHRY and CDR2 SYGVKD come from the germline V gene. The CDR3 loop reads CAINWAGTTNEKLFF. CDR3 in DNA: TGTGCCATCAACTGGGCGGGTACAACTAATGAAAAACTGTTTTTT.

The gene calls are TRBV6-5 and TRBJ2-5; D unresolved. Between the trimmed V and J ends, which lost 5 bases and 5 bases, there was a span of 15 bases. The CDR3 length is 14 residues. Looked up from germline, CDR1 is MNHEY and CDR2 is SVGAGI. Here the CDR3 DNA reads TGTGCCAGCAGTACCCCAACCGCTTGGGAGACCCAGTACTTC. This gives the protein CASSTPTAWETQYF.

This clonotype was counted between two and nine times. This chain uses TRBV4-1 with TRBJ2-3; D uncertain. V lost 5 bases, J lost 4 bases, and 10 bases lay in between. The CDR3 runs 13 residues. Germline CDR1 and CDR2: MGHRA and YSYEKL. This CDR3 reads CASSYQGSDTQYF. The CDR3 DNA reads TGCGCCAGCAGCTACCAAGGTTCAGATACGCAGTATTTT.

The CDR3 spells CASSLASVAGGDGETQYF. The CDR3 nucleotides read TGCGCCAGCAGCTTGGCCTCGGTAGCGGGGGGCGATGGAGAGACCCAGTACTTC. The V and J genes are TRBV5-1 and TRBJ2-5; 10 bases align to TRBD2. The CDR3 runs 18 residues. Germline values: CDR1 SGHRS, CDR2 YFSETQ. The V and J ends lost 0 bases and 4 bases, in that order; junction bases with no gene match: 12. The whole variable domain, filled in from reference TRBV5-1 and TRBJ2-5, reads KAGVTQTPRYLIKTRGQQVTLSCSPISGHRSVSWYQQTPGQGLQFLFEYFSETQRNKGNFPGRFSGRQFSNSRSEMNVSTLELGDSALYLCASSLASVAGGDGETQYFGPGTRLLVL.

The chain has TRBV20-1 and TRBJ2-7; 7 positions agree with TRBD1. After removal of 4 bases from V and 4 bases from J, the junction contained 4 bases not matched to a gene. Germline loops: CDR1 DFQATT, CDR2 SNEGSKA (reference sequence). The CDR3 extends over 12 amino acids. The DNA of the CDR3 is TGCAGTGCTACACCACAGGGGTACGAGCAGTACTTC. Translated, it gives CSATPQGYEQYF.

This clonotype occurred a few times. J is TRBJ1-1 and V is TRBV3-1; D might be TRBD1 (5 bases). CDR1 and CDR2 (germline): LGHDT, YNNKEL (reference sequence). This CDR3 is 12 amino acids long. The V end was cut by 6 bases, the J end by 6 bases, with 11 bases between. DNA of the CDR3: TGTGCCAGCAGTTCCCAGGGAGCTGAAGCTTTCTTT. This codes for CASSSQGAEAFF.